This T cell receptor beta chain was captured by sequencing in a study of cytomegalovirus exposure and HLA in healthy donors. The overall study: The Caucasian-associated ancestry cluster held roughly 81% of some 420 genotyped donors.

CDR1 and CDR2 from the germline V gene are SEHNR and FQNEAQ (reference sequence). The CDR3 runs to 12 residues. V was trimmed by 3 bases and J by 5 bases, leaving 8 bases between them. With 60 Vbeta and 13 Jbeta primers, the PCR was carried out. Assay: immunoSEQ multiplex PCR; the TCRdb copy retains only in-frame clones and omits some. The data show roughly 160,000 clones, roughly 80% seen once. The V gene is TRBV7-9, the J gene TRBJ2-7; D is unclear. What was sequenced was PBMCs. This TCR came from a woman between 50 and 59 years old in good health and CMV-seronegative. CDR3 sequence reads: CASSFGDNEQYF. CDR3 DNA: TGTGCCAGCAGCTTCGGCGACAACGAGCAGTACTTC.